This passage covers 13 T cell receptor beta chains from one sample sequenced in a study of CD8+ T cells in alopecia areata. RNA was extracted and reverse transcribed into cDNA as the sequencing template. Libraries were prepared by immunoSEQ multiplex PCR; TCRdb keeps only in-frame clonotypes and omits some of them. The top ten clones hold around 1.2% of a sample with hundreds of thousands of clones, roughly 69% of them seen once. The sample was CD4+ T cells sorted from blood, taken at week 0. These TCRs come from a human donor with alopecia areata.

Comments on this clone: The same CDR3 can be traced to other DNA sequences in this sample. This chain uses TRBV20-1 with TRBJ2-3; no definite D call. Germline V lookup: CDR1 DFQATT, CDR2 SNEGSKA (reference sequence). V lost 2 bases to trimming and J lost 5 bases, with 5 bases between them. CDR3 size: 11 residues. CDR3 sequence (DNA): TGCAGTGCTAGATTAATAGATACGCAGTATTTT. The encoded protein is CSARLIDTQYF.

The chain employs TRBV30 and TRBJ1-5; 11 bases align to TRBD1. Germline V lookup: CDR1 GTSNPN, CDR2 SVGIG (reference sequence). V was pared by 6 bases and J by 7 bases, with 5 bases of the junction left unmatched. This CDR3 comprises 13 residues. CDR3 loop: CACGTGGDQPQHF. The CDR3 DNA reads as TGTGCCTGTGGGACAGGGGGGGACCAGCCCCAGCATTTT.

The rearrangement uses TRBV12-5 and TRBJ2-5; D could derive from TRBD1 or TRBD2 (7 bases each). The V end was cut by 6 bases, the J end by 2 bases, with 16 bases between. The length of the CDR3 is 15 residues. Germline V gene sequence: CDR1 LGHNT, CDR2 FRNRAP. Written as DNA, the CDR3 is TGTGCTAGTGGCCCGGGACAGCGGGGTCAAGAGACCCAGTACTTC. It encodes CASGPGQRGQETQYF.

The chain joins TRBV5-1 to TRBJ1-2; no reliable D call. Germline CDR1 and CDR2: SGHRS and YFSETQ. The V gene lost 1 base and the J gene lost 4 bases, with 14 bases spanning the gap. The CDR3 sequence is 15 residues long. CDR3 sequence reads: CASSLSPANPYGYTF. DNA of the CDR3: TGCGCCAGCAGCTTGTCCCCCGCGAACCCCTATGGCTACACCTTC.

V and J are TRBV29-1 and TRBJ2-5, with 7 nucleotides matching TRBD1. The CDR3 consists of 15 residues. The V gene's germline CDR1 is SQVTM and CDR2 ANQGSEA. Trimming removed 4 bases from V and 1 base from J; junction bases left unmatched: 9. DNA of the CDR3: TGCAGCGTTGGCGAGGGGACAGCCCGCCAAGAGACCCAGTACTTC. Translated, it gives CSVGEGTARQETQYF.

The gene calls are TRBV4-2 and TRBJ1-6, with D perhaps TRBD1 (6 bases). The CDR3 sequence is 15 residues long. Trimming shortened V by 4 bases and J by 2 bases, and 9 bases separated the two germline ends. Per the germline V gene, CDR1 is LGHNA and CDR2 is YNFKEQ. CDR3 nucleotide sequence: TGTGCCAGCAGCCCGAGGACAGCCTATAATTCACCCCTCCACTTT. As protein: CASSPRTAYNSPLHF.

The chain carries TRBV6-6 and TRBJ1-5, with 8 bases fitting TRBD1. This CDR3 contains 14 residues. Trimming cost V 6 bases and J 3 bases; bases outside gene matches: 4. The germline CDR1 and CDR2 sequences are MNHNY and SVGAGI (reference sequence). The CDR3 protein is CASRSGGANQPQHF. The CDR3 DNA reads TGTGCCAGCAGGTCAGGGGGCGCCAATCAGCCCCAGCATTTT.

This clone occurred a few times. V usage is TRBV14 and J usage is TRBJ2-7; 8 nucleotides align to TRBD1. Per the germline V gene, CDR1 is SGHDN and CDR2 is FVKESK. The CDR3 sequence is 13 residues long. The trim removed 6 bases at V and 1 base at J, leaving 2 bases unmatched. CDR3: CASRRTGSYEQYF. CDR3 nucleotide sequence: TGTGCCAGCAGGCGGACAGGGTCCTACGAGCAGTACTTC.

The rearrangement joins TRBV4-2 to TRBJ2-5; no reliable D call. The CDR3 loop spans 14 amino acids. Germline CDR1 and CDR2: LGHNA and YNFKEQ. V gave up 0 bases and J gave up 4 bases, with 9 bases separating them. The CDR3 DNA follows: TGTGCCAGCAGCCAAGATATCACAAGAGAGACCCAGTACTTC. It yields the protein CASSQDITRETQYF.

The chain carries TRBV9 and TRBJ1-6; possible D gene TRBD1, 5 bases. Trimming took off 0 bases at V and 10 bases at J, with 11 bases between the two ends. The germline CDR1 and CDR2 sequences are SGDLS and YYNGEE. This CDR3 is built from 14 residues. The CDR3 spells CASSVGVPGSPLHF. DNA for the CDR3: TGTGCCAGCAGCGTAGGAGTTCCAGGGTCACCCCTCCACTTT.

This sequence joins TRBV29-1 and TRBJ1-1, with 8 bases that match TRBD1. The CDR3 has 11 amino acids. The V segment lost 7 bases and the J segment 4 bases; nucleotides outside the gene matches: 2. The germline gives CDR1 SQVTM, CDR2 ANQGSEA. In nucleotides, the CDR3 is TGCAGCGGGACAGGGACCACTGAAGCTTTCTTT. Its translation is CSGTGTTEAFF.

V gene TRBV7-2 combines with J gene TRBJ2-1; TRBD2 agrees at 10 bases. The trim removed 5 bases at V and 3 bases at J, leaving 4 bases unmatched. This CDR3 spans 15 amino acids. CDR1 is SGHTA, CDR2 FQGNSA, per germline. The CDR3 reads CASSQLAGHYNEQFF. DNA of the CDR3: TGTGCCAGCAGCCAACTAGCGGGGCACTACAATGAGCAGTTCTTC.

As concerns this clone: Distinct nucleotide sequences in the sample also encode this CDR3. CDR3 DNA sequence: TGCAGTGTAGGCCCGGGAGAGACCCAGTACTTC. As protein: CSVGPGETQYF. The V call is TRBV29-1, the J call TRBJ2-5; D gene ambiguous. The CDR3 covers 11 residues. The germline V gene has CDR1 SQVTM and CDR2 ANQGSEA. Full variable domain (missing parts from reference TRBV29-1 and TRBJ2-5): SAVISQKPSRDICQRGTSLTIQCQVDSQVTMMFWYRQQPGQSLTLIATANQGSEATYESGFVIDKFPISRPNLTFSTLTVSNMSPEDSSIYLCSVGPGETQYFGPGTRLLVL.